This entry concerns a single TCR beta chain. The antigen is unknown. The V segment lost 4 bases and the J segment 8 bases; nucleotides outside the gene matches: 12. CDR3 size: 16 residues. CDR1 LNHDA and CDR2 SQIVND come from the germline V gene (reference sequence). PCR was performed using 60 Vbeta and 13 Jbeta primers. TCRdb keeps only in-frame clones here, not all; method: immunoSEQ multiplex PCR. The sample includes about 210,000 clones, over 75% of them seen just once. The data are from a study of cytomegalovirus exposure and HLA in healthy donors. General study results and limits: For most TCR beta V segments, an earlier analysis put the productive rate at about 90% or about 30% of the time.

The specimen sequenced was PBMCs. The receptor comes from a woman in her fifties or sixties in good health and CMV-seropositive. V usage is TRBV19 and J usage is TRBJ2-1, with TRBD2 matching over 9 bases. In DNA, the CDR3 is TGTGCCAGTAGTACCCCTGGGACTAGCAGAGAGCATGAGCAGTTCTTC. Translating it yields CASSTPGTSREHEQFF.